The 2 T cell receptor beta chains reported below all come from one sample, sequenced in a study of cytomegalovirus exposure and HLA in healthy donors. Amplification used 60 Vbeta primers and 13 Jbeta primers. The assay was immunoSEQ multiplex PCR, and TCRdb's table has in-frame clones only and misses some. The table records around 40,000 clones, approximately 82% of them present only once. Sequenced material: PBMCs. These receptors were collected from a woman younger than 35 in good health and CMV-seropositive.

The V gene is TRBV19, the J gene TRBJ1-2, with TRBD1 as a possible D gene (6 bases). Germline assignment: CDR1 LNHDA and CDR2 SQIVND (reference sequence). The CDR3 consists of 13 residues. Trimming left V 3 bases short and J 6 bases short, with 11 bases between. CDR3 sequence: CASSITGMDGYTF. The CDR3 DNA reads as TGTGCCAGTAGTATCACAGGGATGGATGGCTACACCTTC. Supplemented by reference TRBV19 and TRBJ1-2, the full variable domain reads DGGITQSPKYLFRKEGQNVTLSCEQNLNHDAMYWYRQDPGQGLRLIYYSQIVNDFQKGDIAEGYSVSREKKESFPLTVTSAQKNPTAFYLCASSITGMDGYTFGSGTRLTVV.

The genes are TRBV12-5 and TRBJ1-2, with 8 bases lining up with TRBD1. From germline, CDR1 is LGHNT and CDR2 FRNRAP. This CDR3 is built from 15 residues. Unmatched junction bases numbered 4, after V lost 4 bases and J lost 0 bases. The CDR3 DNA reads as TGTGCTAGTGGTTACAGGGGGACCCCTAACTATGGCTACACCTTC. Translating gives CASGYRGTPNYGYTF.